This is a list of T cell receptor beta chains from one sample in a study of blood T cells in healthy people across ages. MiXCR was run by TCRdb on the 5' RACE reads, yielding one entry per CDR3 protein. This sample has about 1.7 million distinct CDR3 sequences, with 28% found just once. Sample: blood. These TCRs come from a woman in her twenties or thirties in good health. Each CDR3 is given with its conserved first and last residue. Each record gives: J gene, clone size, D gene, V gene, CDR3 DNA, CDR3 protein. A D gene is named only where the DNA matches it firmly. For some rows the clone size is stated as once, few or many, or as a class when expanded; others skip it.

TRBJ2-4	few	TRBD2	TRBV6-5	TGTGCCAGCAGCCCTCGACTAGCTGGTTTAGAAAACATTCAGTACTTC	CASSPRLAGLENIQYF
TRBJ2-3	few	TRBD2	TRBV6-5	TGTGCCAGCAGTTACTCGCTTACTAGCGGGAAAGATTTCAGCACAGATACGCAGTATTTT	CASSYSLTSGKDFSTDTQYF
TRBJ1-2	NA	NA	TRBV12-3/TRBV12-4	TGTGCCAGCAGCCCCGACAGAATCAGTGGCTACACCTTC	CASSPDRISGYTF
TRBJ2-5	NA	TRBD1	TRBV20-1	TGCAGTGCTGGTGGACAGGCCGAGGAGACCCAGTACTTC	CSAGGQAEETQYF
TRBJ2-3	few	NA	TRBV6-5	TGTGCCAGCAGTTACTCGGCGGGAAGCACAGATACGCAGTATTTT	CASSYSAGSTDTQYF
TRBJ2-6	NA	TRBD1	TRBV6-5	TGTGCCAGCAGTTACTCCCCAGGGGGTGTATTCTCTGGGGCCAACGTCCTGACTTTC	CASSYSPGGVFSGANVLTF
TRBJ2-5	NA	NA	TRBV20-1	TGCAGTGCCAGGCGTCGCGGAGCAATTGAGACCCAGTACTTC	CSARRRGAIETQYF
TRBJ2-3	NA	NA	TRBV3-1	TGTGCCGGCAGCCAAGTAGCGGATACGCAGTATTTT	CAGSQVADTQYF
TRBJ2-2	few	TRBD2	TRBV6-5	TGTGCCAGCAGTCCTCTAGCGGGGTTAGGGAGGGAGCTGTTTTTT	CASSPLAGLGRELFF
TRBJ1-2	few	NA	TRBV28	TGTGCCACCGGGGAGGGCCGAGGCGGCTACACCTTC	CATGEGRGGYTF
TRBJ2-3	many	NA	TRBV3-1	TGTGCCAGCAGCCAAGATGGGCTAGCGCTAAGCACAGATACGCAGTATTTT	CASSQDGLALSTDTQYF
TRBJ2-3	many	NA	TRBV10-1	TGCGCCAGCAGTGAGCCGGAGGACACAGATACGCAGTATTTT	CASSEPEDTDTQYF
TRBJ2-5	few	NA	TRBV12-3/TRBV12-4	TGTGCCAGCAGTCACCGGGGAGGCAGGCTACGTGAGCAGTACTTC	CASSHRGGRLREQYF
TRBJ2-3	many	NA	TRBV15	TGTGCCACGGGGGACTCGCGGAGAGATACGCAGTATTTT	CATGDSRRDTQYF
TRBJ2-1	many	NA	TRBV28	TGTGCCAGCAGGGGAAACAGGGCTGGGGGCTCCTACAATGAGCAGTTCTTC	CASRGNRAGGSYNEQFF
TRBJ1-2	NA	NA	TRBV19	TGTGCCAGTAGTATATCCAGGGATGGCTACACCTTC	CASSISRDGYTF
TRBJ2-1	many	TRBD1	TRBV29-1	TGCAGCGTTGGAGGGACAGGGCCCGGGTATGAGCAGTTCTTC	CSVGGTGPGYEQFF
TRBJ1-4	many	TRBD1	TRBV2	TGTGCCAGCAGTGGAAAGGGGGCGGGTAATGAAAAACTGTTTTTT	CASSGKGAGNEKLFF
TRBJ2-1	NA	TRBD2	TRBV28	TGTGCCACCTTTTCTCCGGGACTAGCGGGCTCACCCGATGAGCAGTTCTTC	CATFSPGLAGSPDEQFF
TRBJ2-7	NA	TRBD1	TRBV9	TGTGCCAGCGGCGTCTCGACAGGGGACTACGAGCAGTACTTC	CASGVSTGDYEQYF
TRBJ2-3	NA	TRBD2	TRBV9	TGTGCCAGCAGCGTACGCCGGCTAGCGGGAGGGCCATTGTATTTT	CASSVRRLAGGPLYF
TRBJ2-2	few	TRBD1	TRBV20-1	TGCAGTGCTAGAGATCGGAAGACAGGGGCGGGCACCGGGGAGCTGTTTTTT	CSARDRKTGAGTGELFF
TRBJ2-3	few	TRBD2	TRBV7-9	TGTGCCAGCACCCAAGCGGGAGCCACAGATACGCAGTATTTT	CASTQAGATDTQYF
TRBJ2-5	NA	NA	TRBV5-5	TGTGCCAGCAGCTTGGGGATGGGAAGCAATGAGCAGTACTTC	CASSLGMGSNEQYF
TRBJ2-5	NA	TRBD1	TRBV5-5	TGTGCCAGCAGTAAGACAGGGGCTGGGGGACAGACCCAGTACTTC	CASSKTGAGGQTQYF
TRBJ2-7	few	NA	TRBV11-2	TGTGCCAGCAGCTTAGGGGGCCACCCCCTACCCTACGAGCAGTACTTC	CASSLGGHPLPYEQYF
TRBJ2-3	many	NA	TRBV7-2	TGTGCCAGCAGCCCTCATAGCGGCACTAGCACAGATACGCAGTATTTT	CASSPHSGTSTDTQYF
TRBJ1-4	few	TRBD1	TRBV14	TGTGCCAGCAGCCAAGATCGGGGACAGATAAATGAAAAACTGTTTTTT	CASSQDRGQINEKLFF
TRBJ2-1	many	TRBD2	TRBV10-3	TGTGCCTCCCGGGCGGCGGGGGGTAACAATGAGCAGTTCTTC	CASRAAGGNNEQFF